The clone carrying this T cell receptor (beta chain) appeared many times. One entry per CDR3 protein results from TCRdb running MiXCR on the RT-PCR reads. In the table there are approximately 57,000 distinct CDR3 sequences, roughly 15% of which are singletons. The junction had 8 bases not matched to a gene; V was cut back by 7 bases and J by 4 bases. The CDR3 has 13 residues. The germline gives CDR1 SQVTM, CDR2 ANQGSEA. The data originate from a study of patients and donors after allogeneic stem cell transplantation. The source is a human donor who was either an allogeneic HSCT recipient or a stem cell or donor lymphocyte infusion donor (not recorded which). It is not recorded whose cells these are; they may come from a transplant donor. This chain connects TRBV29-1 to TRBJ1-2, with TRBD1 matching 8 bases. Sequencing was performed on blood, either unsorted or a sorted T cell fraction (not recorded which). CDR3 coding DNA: TGCAGCGCGCTGACAGGGGACTCCTATGGCTACACCTTC. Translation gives CSALTGDSYGYTF.